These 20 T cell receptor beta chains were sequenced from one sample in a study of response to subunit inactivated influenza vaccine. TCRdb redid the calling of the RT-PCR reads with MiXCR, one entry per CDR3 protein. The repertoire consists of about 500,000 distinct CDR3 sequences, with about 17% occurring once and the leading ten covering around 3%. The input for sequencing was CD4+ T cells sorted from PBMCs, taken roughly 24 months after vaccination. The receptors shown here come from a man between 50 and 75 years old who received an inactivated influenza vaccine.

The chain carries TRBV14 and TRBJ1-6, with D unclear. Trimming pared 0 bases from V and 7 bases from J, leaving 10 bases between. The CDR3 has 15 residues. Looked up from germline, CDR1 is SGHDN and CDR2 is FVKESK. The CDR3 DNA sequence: TGTGCCAGCAGCCAAGAGGTTCTTAGGAATTCACCCCTCCACTTT. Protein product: CASSQEVLRNSPLHF. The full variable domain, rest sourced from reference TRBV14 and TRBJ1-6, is EAGVTQFPSHSVIEKGQTVTLRCDPISGHDNLYWYRRVMGKEIKFLLHFVKESKQDESGMPNNRFLAERTGGTYSTLKVQPAELEDSGVYFCASSQEVLRNSPLHFGNGTRLTVT.

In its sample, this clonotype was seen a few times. The CDR3 coding sequence is TGTGCCAGTACAGGGCTGGAGAACACCGGGGAGCTGTTTTTT. Translating it yields CASTGLENTGELFF. The chain links TRBV25-1 to TRBJ2-2; a possible D gene is TRBD1 (6 bases). Trimming cost V 9 bases and J 1 base, with 12 bases left between them. The germline gives CDR1 MGHDK, CDR2 SYGVNS. CDR3 size: 14 residues.

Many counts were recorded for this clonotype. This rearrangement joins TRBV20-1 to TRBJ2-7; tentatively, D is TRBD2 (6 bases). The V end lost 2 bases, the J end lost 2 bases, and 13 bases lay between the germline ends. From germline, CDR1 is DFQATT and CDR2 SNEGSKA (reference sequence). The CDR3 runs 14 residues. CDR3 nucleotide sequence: TGCAGTGCTAGATCCGGTAGCGGAGCCTACGAGCAGTACTTC. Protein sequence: CSARSGSGAYEQYF.

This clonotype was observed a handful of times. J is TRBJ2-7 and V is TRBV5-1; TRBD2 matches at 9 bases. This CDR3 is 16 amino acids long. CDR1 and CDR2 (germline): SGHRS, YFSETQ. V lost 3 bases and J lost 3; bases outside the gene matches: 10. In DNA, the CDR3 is TGCGCCAGCAGCTCAGCACCTAGCGGGGTGGTCTACGAGCAGTACTTC. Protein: CASSSAPSGVVYEQYF.

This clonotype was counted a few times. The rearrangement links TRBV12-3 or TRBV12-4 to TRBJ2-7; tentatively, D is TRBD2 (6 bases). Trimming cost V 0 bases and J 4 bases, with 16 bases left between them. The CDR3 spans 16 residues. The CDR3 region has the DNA TGTGCCAGCAGTTTAGCTAGCGGTATAGTTGGATACGAGCAGTACTTC. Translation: CASSLASGIVGYEQYF.

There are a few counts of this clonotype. The CDR3 coding sequence is TGTGCCAGCAGCTTAGTCCCCTTCCATGAGCAGTTCTTC. Translating it yields CASSLVPFHEQFF. The V gene is TRBV7-2, the J gene TRBJ2-1; D is unclear. CDR1 and CDR2 (germline): SGHTA, FQGNSA. The germline V and J ends were trimmed by 1 base and 8 bases, with 9 bases remaining between them. The CDR3 length is 13 residues.

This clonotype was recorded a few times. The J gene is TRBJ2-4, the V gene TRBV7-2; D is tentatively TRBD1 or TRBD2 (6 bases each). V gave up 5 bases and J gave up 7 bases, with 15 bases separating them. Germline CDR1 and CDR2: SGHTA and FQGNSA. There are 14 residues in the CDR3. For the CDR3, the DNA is TGTGCCAGCAGCCCCCCCCGGGGGCTGAACATTCAGTACTTC. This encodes CASSPPRGLNIQYF.

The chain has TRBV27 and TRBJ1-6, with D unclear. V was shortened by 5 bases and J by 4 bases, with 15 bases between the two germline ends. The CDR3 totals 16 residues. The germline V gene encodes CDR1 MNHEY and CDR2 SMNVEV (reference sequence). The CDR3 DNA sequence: TGTGCCAGCAGTCCGATAGCCAGACTATATAATTCACCCCTCCACTTT. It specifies CASSPIARLYNSPLHF.

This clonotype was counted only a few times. CDR3: CASSPGSPGTYEQYF. CDR3 DNA: TGTGCCAGCTCACCAGGGTCTCCAGGGACCTACGAGCAGTACTTC. This chain uses TRBV18 with TRBJ2-7; maybe TRBD1 (5 bases). This CDR3 is 15 amino acids long. Trimming left V 2 bases short and J 2 bases short, with 13 bases between. CDR1 is KGHSH and CDR2 is LQKENI in the germline V gene. Complete variable domain (other parts from reference TRBV18 and TRBJ2-7): NAGVMQNPRHLVRRRGQEARLRCSPMKGHSHVYWYRQLPEEGLKFMVYLQKENIIDESGMPKERFSAEFPKEGPSILRIQQVVRGDSAAYFCASSPGSPGTYEQYFGPGTRLTVT.

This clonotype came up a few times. The CDR3 spells CASTPLSLGGEAFF. DNA of the CDR3: TGTGCCAGCACCCCGCTCAGCCTGGGCGGGGAAGCTTTCTTT. V and J are TRBV10-3 and TRBJ1-1; unclear D gene. The CDR3 spans 14 residues. Trimming took 10 bases from V and 8 from J, leaving 23 bases between them. The germline V gene has CDR1 ENHRY and CDR2 SYGVKD.

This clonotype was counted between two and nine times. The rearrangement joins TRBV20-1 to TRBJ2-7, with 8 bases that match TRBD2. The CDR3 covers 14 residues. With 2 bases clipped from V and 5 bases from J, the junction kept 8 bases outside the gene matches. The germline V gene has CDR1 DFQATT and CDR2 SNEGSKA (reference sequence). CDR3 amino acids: CSARPNGRVNEQYF. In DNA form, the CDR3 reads TGCAGTGCTAGACCCAACGGGAGGGTTAACGAGCAGTACTTC.

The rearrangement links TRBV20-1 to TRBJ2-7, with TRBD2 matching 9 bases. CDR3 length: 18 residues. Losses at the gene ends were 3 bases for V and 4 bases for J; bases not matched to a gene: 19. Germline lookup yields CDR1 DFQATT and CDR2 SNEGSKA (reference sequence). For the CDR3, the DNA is TGCAGTGCTAGTGGGTTGACTAGCGGTCGAGGAACTACTTACGAGCAGTACTTC. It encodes CSASGLTSGRGTTYEQYF.

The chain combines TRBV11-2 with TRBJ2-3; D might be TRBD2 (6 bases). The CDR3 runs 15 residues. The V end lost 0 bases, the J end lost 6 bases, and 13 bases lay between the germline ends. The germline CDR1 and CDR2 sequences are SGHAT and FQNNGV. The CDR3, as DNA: TGTGCCAGCAGCTTAGATCTAGCGAAATGGGATACGCAGTATTTT. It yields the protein CASSLDLAKWDTQYF.

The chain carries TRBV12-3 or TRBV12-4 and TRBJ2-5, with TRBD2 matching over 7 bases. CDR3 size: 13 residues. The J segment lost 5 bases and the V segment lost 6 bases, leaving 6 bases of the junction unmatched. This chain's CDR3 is CASSKRGGETQYF. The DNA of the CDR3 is TGTGCCAGCAGCAAGCGGGGTGGGGAGACCCAGTACTTC.

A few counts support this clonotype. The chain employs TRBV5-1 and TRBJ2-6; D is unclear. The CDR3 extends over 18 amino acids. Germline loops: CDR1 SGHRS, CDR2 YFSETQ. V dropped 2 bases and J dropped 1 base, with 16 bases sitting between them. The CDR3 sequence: CASSFSYTALSGANVLTF. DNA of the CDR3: TGCGCCAGCAGCTTTTCTTACACAGCCCTTTCTGGGGCCAACGTCCTGACTTTC. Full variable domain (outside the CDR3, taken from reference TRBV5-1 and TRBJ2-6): KAGVTQTPRYLIKTRGQQVTLSCSPISGHRSVSWYQQTPGQGLQFLFEYFSETQRNKGNFPGRFSGRQFSNSRSEMNVSTLELGDSALYLCASSFSYTALSGANVLTFGAGSRLTVL.

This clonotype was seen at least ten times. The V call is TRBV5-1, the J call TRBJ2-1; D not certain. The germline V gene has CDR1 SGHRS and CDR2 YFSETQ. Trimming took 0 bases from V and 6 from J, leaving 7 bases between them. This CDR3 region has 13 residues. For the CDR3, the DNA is TGCGCCAGCAGCTTGGTAGCTCCCAATGAGCAGTTCTTC. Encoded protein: CASSLVAPNEQFF.

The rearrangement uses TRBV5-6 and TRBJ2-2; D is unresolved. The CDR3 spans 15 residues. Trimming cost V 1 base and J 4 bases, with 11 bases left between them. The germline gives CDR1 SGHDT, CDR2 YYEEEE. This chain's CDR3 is CASSLYAGSTGELFF. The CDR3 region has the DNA TGTGCCAGCAGCTTGTATGCTGGATCCACCGGGGAGCTGTTTTTT.

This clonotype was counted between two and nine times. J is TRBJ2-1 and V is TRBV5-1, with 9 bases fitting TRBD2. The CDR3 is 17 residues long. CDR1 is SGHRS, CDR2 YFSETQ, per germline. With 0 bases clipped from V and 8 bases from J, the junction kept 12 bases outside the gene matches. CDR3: CASSLERLGSGSYEQFF. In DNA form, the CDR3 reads TGCGCCAGCAGCTTGGAGCGTTTGGGTAGCGGGAGCTATGAGCAGTTCTTC.

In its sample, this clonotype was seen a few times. The CDR3 sequence is CASSFEGRPYNEQFF. The DNA for the CDR3 is TGTGCCAGCAGTTTCGAAGGGAGACCCTACAATGAGCAGTTCTTC. The chain carries TRBV28 and TRBJ2-1; D is perhaps TRBD2 (5 bases). The V gene's germline CDR1 is MDHEN and CDR2 SYDVKM. This CDR3 has 15 residues. V dropped 3 bases and J dropped 2 bases, with 11 bases sitting between them.

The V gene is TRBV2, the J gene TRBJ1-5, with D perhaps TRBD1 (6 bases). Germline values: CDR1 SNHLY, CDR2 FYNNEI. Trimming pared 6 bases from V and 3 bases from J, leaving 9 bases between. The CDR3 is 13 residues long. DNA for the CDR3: TGTGCCAGCAGGCAGGGGATCAATCAGCCCCAGCATTTT. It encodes CASRQGINQPQHF.